The following is a T cell receptor (beta chain) sequence with its context. The data were taken from a study of blood T cell repertoires in COVID-19. CDR1 and CDR2 (germline): MDHEN, SYDVKM. The CDR3 sequence is 17 residues long. Trimming took off 5 bases at V and 2 bases at J, with 20 bases between the two ends. In the original analysis: Amplified reference gene primers provided the basis for estimating nucleated cell counts. Clones were sequenced by immunoSEQ multiplex PCR, and TCRdb holds only the in-frame ones, with some missing. That table gives V, J and clone size, and the DNA gave D and trimming. The sample shows fewer than 200,000 clones, roughly 82% of them seen only once. The participants were between about 18 and 90 years old and came from about two dozen US areas. Clinical histories supplied by participants themselves formed the basis of cohort assignment.

The chain employs TRBV28 and TRBJ2-3; a possible D gene is TRBD1 (6 bases). The source of this sequence is a man aged 50 to 59 who had recovered from COVID-19. Source material: PBMCs or T cells enriched from blood (not recorded which). The CDR3 bases are TGTGCCAGCAGTCTTCCGACAGCGTCAGGGGTCACAGATACGCAGTATTTT. It yields the protein CASSLPTASGVTDTQYF.